This T cell receptor beta chain is from a study of regulatory T cells in long-lasting Graves disease. A few counts support this clonotype. Its antigen is as yet unknown. Its ends do not fully match the called genes, so a read error is possible. Study findings and constraints: Among the persistent patients, 2,500 to 3,500 public clonotypes were shared, more than the roughly 900 shared among new patients.

Time point: newly diagnosed GD, antithyroid drugs for less than 3 months. Making the TCR library involved RNA that had been extracted from PBMCs. Investigators prepared the TCR beta libraries by applying iRepertoire HTBI primers and Arm-PCR of CDR3 regions. One entry per CDR3 protein results from TCRdb running MiXCR on the multiplex PCR reads. The sample has about 460,000 distinct CDR3 sequences, approximately 14% seen once. This same sample was also taken into another study, of T cells in Graves' hyperthyroidism and ophthalmopathy. That source notes: Exclusion of patients followed from uncontrolled infection, other autoimmune disease, pregnancy or lactation. Diagnoses were established using clinical symptoms, serum thyroxine and TRAb, thyroid ultrasound and orbital computed tomography. The HTBI primer set drove a first-round RT-PCR of the TCR CDR3.

This sequence originates from a woman between 45 and 65 years old with Graves disease. The sequences come from peripheral blood mononuclear cells (PBMCs), collected at new diagnosis, from a patient treated with antithyroid drugs.

This CDR3 is CASSRANTEPFF. The CDR3 DNA reads TGCGCCAGCAGCCGAGCGAACACTGAACCTTTCTTT. The chain combines TRBV5-1 with TRBJ1-1, with D hard to call. CDR1 SGHRS and CDR2 YFSETQ come from the germline V gene. The CDR3 has 12 residues.